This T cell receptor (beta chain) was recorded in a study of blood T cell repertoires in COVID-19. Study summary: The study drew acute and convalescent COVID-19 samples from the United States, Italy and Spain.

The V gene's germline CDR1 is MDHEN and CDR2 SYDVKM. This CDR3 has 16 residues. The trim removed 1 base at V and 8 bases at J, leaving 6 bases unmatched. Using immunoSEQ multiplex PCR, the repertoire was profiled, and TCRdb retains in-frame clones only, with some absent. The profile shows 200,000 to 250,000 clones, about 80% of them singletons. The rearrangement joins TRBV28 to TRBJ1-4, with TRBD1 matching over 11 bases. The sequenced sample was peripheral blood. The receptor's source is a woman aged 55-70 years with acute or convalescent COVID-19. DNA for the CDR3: TGTGCCAGCAGTTTATCAGGGACAGGGGGACGCGAAAAACTGTTTTTT. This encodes CASSLSGTGGREKLFF.